This TCR beta chain was sequenced in a study of cytomegalovirus exposure and HLA in healthy donors. Study background: An earlier analysis identified under 130 million unique TCR beta sequences in about 190 million T cells.

The CDR3 is 19 residues long. V was pared by 0 bases and J by 1 base, with 22 bases between. Germline values: CDR1 GTSNPN, CDR2 SVGIG (reference sequence). Study findings and constraints: Analyzed later, association rates of TCRs varied across HLA loci, with DRB1 most and HLA-C fewest. Later analysis showed most CMV-associated TCR beta chains appearing HLA-restricted. Highly shared sequence variants in one cluster were likely a sequencing artifact.

About this clone: Its antigen is not identified.

With 60 Vbeta and 13 Jbeta primers, the PCR was carried out. Assay used: immunoSEQ multiplex PCR; TCRdb lists only in-frame clones, some missing. The sample has around 130,000 clones; about 80% are singletons. Sequenced input: PBMCs. The TCR comes from a male donor in good health and CMV-seronegative. The rearrangement uses TRBV30 and TRBJ2-4, with TRBD1 as a possible D gene (5 bases). The CDR3 protein is CAWSVGTGPLSEAKNIQYF. The CDR3 bases are TGTGCCTGGAGTGTGGGAACAGGCCCTCTCTCTGAGGCCAAAAACATTCAGTACTTC.